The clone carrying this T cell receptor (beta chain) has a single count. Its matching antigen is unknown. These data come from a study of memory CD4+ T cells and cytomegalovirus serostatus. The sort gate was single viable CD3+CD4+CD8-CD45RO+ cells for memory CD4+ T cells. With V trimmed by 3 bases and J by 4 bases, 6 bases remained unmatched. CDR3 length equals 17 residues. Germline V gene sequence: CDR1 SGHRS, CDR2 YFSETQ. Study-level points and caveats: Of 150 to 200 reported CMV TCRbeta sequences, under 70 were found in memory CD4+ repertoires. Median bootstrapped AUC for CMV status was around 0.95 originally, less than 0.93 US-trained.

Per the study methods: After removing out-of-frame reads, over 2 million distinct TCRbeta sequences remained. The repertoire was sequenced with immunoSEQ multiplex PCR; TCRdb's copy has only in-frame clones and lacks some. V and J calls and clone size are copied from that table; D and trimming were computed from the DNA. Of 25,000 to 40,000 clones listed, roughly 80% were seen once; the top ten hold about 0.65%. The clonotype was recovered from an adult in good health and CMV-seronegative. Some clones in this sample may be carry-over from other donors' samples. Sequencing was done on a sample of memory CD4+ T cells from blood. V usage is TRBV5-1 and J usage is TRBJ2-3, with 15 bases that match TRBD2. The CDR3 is CASSYRTSGGASDTQYF. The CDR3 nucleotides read TGCGCCAGCAGCTACCGGACTAGCGGGGGGGCATCAGATACGCAGTATTTT.